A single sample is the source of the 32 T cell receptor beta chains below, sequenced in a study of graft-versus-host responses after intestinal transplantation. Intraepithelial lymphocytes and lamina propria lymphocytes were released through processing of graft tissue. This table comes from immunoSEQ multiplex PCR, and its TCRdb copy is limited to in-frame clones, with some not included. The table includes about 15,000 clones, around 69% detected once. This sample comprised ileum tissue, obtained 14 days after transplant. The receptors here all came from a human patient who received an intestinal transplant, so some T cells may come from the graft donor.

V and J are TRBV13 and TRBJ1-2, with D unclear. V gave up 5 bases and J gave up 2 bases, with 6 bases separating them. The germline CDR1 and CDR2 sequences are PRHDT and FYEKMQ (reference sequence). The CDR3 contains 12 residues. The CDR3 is CASSTRNYGYTF. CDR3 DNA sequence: TGTGCCAGCAGCACCCGCAACTATGGCTACACCTTC. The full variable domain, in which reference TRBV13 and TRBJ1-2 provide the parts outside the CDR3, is AAGVIQSPRHLIKEKRETATLKCYPIPRHDTVYWYQQGPGQDPQFLISFYEKMQSDKGSIPDRFSAQQFSDYHSELNMSSLELGDSALYFCASSTRNYGYTFGSGTRLTVV.

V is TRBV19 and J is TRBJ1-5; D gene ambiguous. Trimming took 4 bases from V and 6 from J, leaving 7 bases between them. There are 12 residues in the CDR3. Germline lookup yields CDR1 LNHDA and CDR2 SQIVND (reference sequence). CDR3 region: CASSRDVQPQHF. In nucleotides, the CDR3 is TGTGCCAGTAGTAGGGATGTTCAGCCCCAGCATTTT.

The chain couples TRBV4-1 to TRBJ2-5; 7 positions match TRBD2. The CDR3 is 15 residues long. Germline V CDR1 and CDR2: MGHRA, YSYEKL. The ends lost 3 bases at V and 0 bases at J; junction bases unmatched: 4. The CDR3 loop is CASSHLGRDQETQYF. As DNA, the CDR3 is TGCGCCAGCAGCCACCTGGGGAGGGACCAAGAGACCCAGTACTTC.

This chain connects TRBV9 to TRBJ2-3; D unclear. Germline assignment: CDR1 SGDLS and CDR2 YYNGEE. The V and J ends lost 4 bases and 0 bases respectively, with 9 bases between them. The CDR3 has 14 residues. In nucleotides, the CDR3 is TGTGCCAGCAGCCACGGTCCTAGCACAGATACGCAGTATTTT. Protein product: CASSHGPSTDTQYF.

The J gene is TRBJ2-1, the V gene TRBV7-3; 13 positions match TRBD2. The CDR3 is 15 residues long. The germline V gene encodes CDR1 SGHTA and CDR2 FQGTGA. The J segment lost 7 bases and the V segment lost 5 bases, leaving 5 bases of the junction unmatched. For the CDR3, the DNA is TGTGCCAGCAGCCGGGGACTAGCGGGATATAATGAGCAGTTCTTC. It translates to CASSRGLAGYNEQFF.

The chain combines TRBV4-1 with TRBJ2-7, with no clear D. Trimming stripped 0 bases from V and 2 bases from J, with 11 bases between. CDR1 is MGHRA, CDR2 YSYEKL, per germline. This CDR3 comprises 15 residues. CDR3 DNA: TGCGCCAGCAGCCAAGATAGGGTAGGGACCTACGAGCAGTACTTC. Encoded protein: CASSQDRVGTYEQYF.

For the CDR3, the DNA is TGTGCCAGCACTAAACAGGGGTCCTCCTACAATGAGCAGTTCTTC. This encodes CASTKQGSSYNEQFF. The chain couples TRBV27 to TRBJ2-1, with TRBD1 matching over 7 bases. J was trimmed by 0 bases and V by 7 bases; bases with no gene match: 6. CDR3 size: 15 residues. Germline CDR1 reads MNHEY; CDR2 reads SMNVEV (reference sequence).

The DNA for the CDR3 is TGTGCCAGCAGCTTACATGGGCTAGCGGGGGGGCGGAGCCAAGAGACCCAGTACTTC. Its protein product is CASSLHGLAGGRSQETQYF. The rearrangement uses TRBV11-2 and TRBJ2-5; 12 nucleotides agree with TRBD2. Trimming cost V 2 bases and J 1 base; bases outside gene matches: 11. CDR3 length: 19 residues. CDR1 and CDR2 from the germline V gene are SGHAT and FQNNGV.

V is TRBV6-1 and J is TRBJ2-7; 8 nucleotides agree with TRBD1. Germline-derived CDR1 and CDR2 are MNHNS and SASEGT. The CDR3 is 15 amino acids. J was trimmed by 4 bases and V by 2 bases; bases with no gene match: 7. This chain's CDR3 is CASSEQGAPSYEQYF. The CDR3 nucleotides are TGTGCCAGCAGTGAACAGGGGGCTCCAAGTTACGAGCAGTACTTC.

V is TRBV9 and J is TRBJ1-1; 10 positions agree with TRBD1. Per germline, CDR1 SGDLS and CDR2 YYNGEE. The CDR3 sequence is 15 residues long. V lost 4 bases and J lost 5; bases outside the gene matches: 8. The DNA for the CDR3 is TGTGCCAGCAGCTCGTGGACAGGGGGAAGGACTGAAGCTTTCTTT. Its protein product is CASSSWTGGRTEAFF.

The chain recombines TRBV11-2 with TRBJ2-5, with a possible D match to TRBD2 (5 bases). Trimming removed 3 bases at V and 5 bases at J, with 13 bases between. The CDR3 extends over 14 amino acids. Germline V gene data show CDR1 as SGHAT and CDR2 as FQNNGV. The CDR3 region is CASSFNPGMETQYF. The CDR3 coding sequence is TGTGCCAGCAGCTTTAATCCGGGGATGGAGACCCAGTACTTC.

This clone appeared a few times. CDR3 sequence: CASSLGGLSNQPQHF. For the CDR3, the DNA is TGTGCCAGCAGCTTAGGCGGTCTGAGCAATCAGCCCCAGCATTTT. The rearrangement links TRBV11-2 to TRBJ1-5; no firm D call. V lost 1 base, J lost 1 base, and 8 bases lay in between. The CDR3 has 15 amino acids. From germline, CDR1 is SGHAT and CDR2 FQNNGV.

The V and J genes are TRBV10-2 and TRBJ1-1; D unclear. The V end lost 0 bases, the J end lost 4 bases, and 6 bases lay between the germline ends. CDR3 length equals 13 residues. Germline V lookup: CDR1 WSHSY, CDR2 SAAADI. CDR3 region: CASSESGATEAFF. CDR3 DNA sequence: TGCGCCAGCAGTGAGTCGGGTGCCACTGAAGCTTTCTTT.

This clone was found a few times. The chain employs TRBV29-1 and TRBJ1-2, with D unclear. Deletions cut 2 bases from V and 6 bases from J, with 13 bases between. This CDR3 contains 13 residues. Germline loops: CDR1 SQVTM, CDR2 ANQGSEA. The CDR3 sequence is CSVERRPQDGYTF. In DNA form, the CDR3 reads TGCAGCGTTGAAAGAAGGCCCCAGGATGGCTACACCTTC.

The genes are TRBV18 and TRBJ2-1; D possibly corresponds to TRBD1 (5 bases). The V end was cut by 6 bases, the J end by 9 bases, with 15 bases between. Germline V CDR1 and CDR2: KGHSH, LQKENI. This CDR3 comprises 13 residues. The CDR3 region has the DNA TGTGCCAGCTCGCTCACAGGCACCGGTGAGCAGTTCTTC. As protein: CASSLTGTGEQFF.

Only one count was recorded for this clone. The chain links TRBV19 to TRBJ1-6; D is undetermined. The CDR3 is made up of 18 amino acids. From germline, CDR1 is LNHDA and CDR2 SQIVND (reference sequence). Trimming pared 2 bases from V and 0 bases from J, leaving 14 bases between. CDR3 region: CASSISATLSSYNSPLHF. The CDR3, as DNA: TGTGCCAGTAGTATATCTGCGACTCTTAGCTCCTATAATTCACCCCTCCACTTT. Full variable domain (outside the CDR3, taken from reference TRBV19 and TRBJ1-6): DGGITQSPKYLFRKEGQNVTLSCEQNLNHDAMYWYRQDPGQGLRLIYYSQIVNDFQKGDIAEGYSVSREKKESFPLTVTSAQKNPTAFYLCASSISATLSSYNSPLHFGNGTRLTVT.

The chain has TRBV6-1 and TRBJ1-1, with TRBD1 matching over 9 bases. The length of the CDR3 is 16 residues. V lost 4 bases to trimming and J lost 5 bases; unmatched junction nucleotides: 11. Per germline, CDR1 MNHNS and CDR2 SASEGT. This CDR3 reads CASSVPGQGFRTEAFF. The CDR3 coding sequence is TGTGCCAGCAGTGTACCGGGACAGGGATTTCGGACTGAAGCTTTCTTT.

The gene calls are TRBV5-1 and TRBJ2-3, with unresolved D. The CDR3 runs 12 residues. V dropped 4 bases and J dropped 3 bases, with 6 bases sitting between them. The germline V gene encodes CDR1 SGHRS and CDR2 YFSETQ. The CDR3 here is CASSILTDTQYF. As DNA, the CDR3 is TGCGCCAGCAGCATACTAACAGATACGCAGTATTTT.

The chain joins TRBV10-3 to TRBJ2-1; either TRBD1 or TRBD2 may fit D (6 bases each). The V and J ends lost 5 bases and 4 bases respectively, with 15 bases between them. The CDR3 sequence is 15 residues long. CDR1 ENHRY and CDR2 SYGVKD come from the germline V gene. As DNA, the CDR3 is TGTGCCATCAGTAACCGGGGGCTCGGTTACAATGAGCAGTTCTTC. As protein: CAISNRGLGYNEQFF.

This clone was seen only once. DNA for the CDR3: TGTGCCAGCAGTTACTTGACAGGGGCGGGTGAAAAACTGTTTTTT. This encodes CASSYLTGAGEKLFF. The chain combines TRBV6-6 with TRBJ1-4; TRBD1 matches 8 bases. CDR1 and CDR2 (germline): MNHNY, SVGAGI (reference sequence). The V gene end was trimmed by 1 base and the J gene end by 7 bases; junction bases not matched to a gene: 5. The CDR3 has 15 residues.

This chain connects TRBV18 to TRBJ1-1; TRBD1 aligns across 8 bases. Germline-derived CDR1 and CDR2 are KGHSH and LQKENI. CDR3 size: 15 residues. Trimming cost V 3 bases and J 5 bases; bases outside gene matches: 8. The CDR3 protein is CASSPIDRGRTEAFF. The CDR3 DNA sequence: TGTGCCAGCTCACCCATAGACAGGGGCAGGACTGAAGCTTTCTTT.

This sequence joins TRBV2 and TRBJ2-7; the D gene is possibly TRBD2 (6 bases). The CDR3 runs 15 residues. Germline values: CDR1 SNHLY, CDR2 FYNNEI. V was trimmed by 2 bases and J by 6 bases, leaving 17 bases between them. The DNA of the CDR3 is TGTGCCAGCAGTGAACGTGCACTAGCAAAGGTCGAGCAGTACTTC. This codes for CASSERALAKVEQYF.

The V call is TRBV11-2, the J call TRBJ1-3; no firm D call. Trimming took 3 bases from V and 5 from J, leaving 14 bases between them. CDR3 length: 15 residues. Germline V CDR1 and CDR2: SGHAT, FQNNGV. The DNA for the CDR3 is TGTGCCAGCAGCTTCCCGCCAGTGGGAAGAAACACCATATATTTT. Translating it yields CASSFPPVGRNTIYF.

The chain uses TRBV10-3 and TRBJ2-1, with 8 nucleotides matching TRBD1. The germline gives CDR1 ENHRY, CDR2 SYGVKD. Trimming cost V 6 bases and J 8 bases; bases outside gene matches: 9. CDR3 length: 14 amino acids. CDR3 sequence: CAISRGQGQDEQFF. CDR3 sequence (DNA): TGTGCCATCAGCCGCGGACAGGGTCAGGATGAGCAGTTCTTC.

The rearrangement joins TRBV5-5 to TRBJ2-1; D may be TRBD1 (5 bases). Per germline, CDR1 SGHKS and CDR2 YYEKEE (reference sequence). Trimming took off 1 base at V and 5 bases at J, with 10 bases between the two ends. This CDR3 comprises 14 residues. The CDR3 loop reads CASSLLTANNEQFF. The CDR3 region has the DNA TGTGCCAGCAGCTTGCTGACAGCGAACAATGAGCAGTTCTTC. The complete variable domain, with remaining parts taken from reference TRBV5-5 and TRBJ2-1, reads DAGVTQSPTHLIKTRGQQVTLRCSPISGHKSVSWYQQVLGQGPQFIFQYYEKEERGRGNFPDRFSARQFPNYSSELNVNALLLGDSALYLCASSLLTANNEQFFGPGTRLTVL.

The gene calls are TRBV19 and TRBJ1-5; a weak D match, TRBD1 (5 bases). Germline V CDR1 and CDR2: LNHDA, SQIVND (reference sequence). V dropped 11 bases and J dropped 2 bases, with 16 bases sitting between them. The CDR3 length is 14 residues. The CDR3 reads CAGHTGYGNQPQHF. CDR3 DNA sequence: TGTGCCGGACACACGGGATATGGCAATCAGCCCCAGCATTTT.

This CDR3 is CASTPTGTSGSSEQYF. CDR3 bases: TGTGCCAGTACCCCCACCGGAACTAGCGGGAGTAGCGAGCAGTACTTC. This sequence joins TRBV19 and TRBJ2-7; 11 nucleotides agree with TRBD2. Germline-derived CDR1 and CDR2 are LNHDA and SQIVND (reference sequence). V lost 7 bases and J lost 6; bases outside the gene matches: 14. The length of the CDR3 is 16 residues.

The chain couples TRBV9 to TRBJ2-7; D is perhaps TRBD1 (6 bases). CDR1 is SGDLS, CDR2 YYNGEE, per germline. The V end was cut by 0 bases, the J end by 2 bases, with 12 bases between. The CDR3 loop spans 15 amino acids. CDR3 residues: CASSVAMDSPYEQYF. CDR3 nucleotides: TGTGCCAGCAGCGTAGCCATGGACAGCCCCTACGAGCAGTACTTC.

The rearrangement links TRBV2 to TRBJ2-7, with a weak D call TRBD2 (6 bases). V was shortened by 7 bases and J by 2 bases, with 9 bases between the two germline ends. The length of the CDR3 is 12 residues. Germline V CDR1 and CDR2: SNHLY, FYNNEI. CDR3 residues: CASKGGTYEQYF. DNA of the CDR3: TGTGCCAGCAAGGGCGGGACCTACGAGCAGTACTTC.

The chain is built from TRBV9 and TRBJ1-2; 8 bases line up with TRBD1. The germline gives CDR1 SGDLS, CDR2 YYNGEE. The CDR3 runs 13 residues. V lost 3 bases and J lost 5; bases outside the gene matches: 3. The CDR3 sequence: CASSGTGKYGYTF. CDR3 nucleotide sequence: TGTGCCAGCAGCGGGACAGGGAAGTATGGCTACACCTTC.

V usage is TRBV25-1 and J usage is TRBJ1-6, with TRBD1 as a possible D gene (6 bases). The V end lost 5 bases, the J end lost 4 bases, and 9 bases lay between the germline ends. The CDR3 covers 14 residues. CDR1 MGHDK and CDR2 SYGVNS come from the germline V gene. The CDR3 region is CASSKQGYNSPLHF. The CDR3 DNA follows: TGTGCCAGCAGTAAACAGGGATATAATTCACCCCTCCACTTT.

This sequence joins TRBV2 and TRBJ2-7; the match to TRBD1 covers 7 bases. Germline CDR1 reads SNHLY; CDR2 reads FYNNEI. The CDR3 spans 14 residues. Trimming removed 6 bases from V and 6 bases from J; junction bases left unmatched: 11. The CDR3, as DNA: TGTGCCAGCAGAGCGCGACAGGGTCCCGTCGAGCAGTACTTC. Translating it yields CASRARQGPVEQYF.